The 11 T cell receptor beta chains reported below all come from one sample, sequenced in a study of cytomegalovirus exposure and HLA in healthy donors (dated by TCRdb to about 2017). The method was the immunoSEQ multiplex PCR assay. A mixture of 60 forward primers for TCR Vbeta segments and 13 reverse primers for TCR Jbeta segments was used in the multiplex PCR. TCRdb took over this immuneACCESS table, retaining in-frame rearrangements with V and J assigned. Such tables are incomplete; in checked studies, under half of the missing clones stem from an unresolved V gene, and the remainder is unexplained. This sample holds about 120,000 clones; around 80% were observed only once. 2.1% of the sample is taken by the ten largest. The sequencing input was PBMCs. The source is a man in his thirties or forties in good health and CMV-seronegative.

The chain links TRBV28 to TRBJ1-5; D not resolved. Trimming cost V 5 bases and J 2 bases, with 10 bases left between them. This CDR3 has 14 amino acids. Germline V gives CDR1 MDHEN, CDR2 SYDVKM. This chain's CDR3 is CASSLIFGNQPQHF. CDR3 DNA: TGTGCCAGCAGTCTTATTTTTGGCAATCAGCCCCAGCATTTT.

The CDR3 DNA reads as TGTGCCAGCAGTCTAGCGGGGGCCTTCTACGAGCAGTACTTC. The encoded protein is CASSLAGAFYEQYF. The V call is TRBV28, the J call TRBJ2-7, with 10 positions matching TRBD2. From germline, CDR1 is MDHEN and CDR2 SYDVKM. The CDR3 is 14 amino acids. With 5 bases clipped from V and 3 bases from J, the junction kept 4 bases outside the gene matches.

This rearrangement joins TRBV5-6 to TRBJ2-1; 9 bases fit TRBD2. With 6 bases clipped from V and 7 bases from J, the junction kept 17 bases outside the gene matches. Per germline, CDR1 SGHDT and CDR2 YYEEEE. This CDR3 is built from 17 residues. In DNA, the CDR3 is TGTGCCAGCACCTCCCACCCCGGCGGGGGGGATTTTAATGAGCAGTTCTTC. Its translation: CASTSHPGGGDFNEQFF.

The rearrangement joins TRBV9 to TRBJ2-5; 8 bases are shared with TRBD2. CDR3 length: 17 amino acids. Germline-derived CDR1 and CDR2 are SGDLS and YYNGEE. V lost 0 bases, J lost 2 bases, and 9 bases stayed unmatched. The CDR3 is CASSVAFSGGSQETQYF. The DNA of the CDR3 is TGTGCCAGCAGCGTAGCGTTCAGCGGGGGTTCTCAAGAGACCCAGTACTTC.

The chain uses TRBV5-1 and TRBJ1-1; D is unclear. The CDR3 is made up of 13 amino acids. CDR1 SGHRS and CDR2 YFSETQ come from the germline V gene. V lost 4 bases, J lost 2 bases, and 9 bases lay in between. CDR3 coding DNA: TGCGCCAGCAGCACTTTAGTAAACACTGAAGCTTTCTTT. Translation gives CASSTLVNTEAFF.

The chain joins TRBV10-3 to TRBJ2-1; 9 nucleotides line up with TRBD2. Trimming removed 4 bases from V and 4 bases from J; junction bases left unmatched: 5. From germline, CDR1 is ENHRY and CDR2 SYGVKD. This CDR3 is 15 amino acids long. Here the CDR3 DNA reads TGTGCCATCAGTGTTAGCGGGGGAAGTTACAATGAGCAGTTCTTC. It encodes CAISVSGGSYNEQFF.

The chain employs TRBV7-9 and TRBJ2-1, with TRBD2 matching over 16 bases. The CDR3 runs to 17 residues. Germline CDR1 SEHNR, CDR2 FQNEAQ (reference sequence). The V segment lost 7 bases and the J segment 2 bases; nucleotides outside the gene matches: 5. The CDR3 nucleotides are TGTGCCAGCAACCCCGGGACTAGCGGGGGGGCCTACAATGAGCAGTTCTTC. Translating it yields CASNPGTSGGAYNEQFF.

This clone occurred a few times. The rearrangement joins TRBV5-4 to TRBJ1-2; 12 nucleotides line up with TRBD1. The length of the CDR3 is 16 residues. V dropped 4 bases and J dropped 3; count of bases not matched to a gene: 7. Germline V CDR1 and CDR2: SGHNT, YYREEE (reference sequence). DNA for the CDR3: TGTGCCAGCAGCCCGGGACAGGGGGCCCTCCACTATGGCTACACCTTC. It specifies CASSPGQGALHYGYTF.

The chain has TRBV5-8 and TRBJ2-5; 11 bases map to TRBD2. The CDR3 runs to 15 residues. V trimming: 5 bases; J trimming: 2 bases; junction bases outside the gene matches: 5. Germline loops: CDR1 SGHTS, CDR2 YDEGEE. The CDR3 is CASSTGTSGQETQYF. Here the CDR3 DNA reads TGTGCCAGCAGTACCGGGACTAGCGGACAAGAGACCCAGTACTTC.

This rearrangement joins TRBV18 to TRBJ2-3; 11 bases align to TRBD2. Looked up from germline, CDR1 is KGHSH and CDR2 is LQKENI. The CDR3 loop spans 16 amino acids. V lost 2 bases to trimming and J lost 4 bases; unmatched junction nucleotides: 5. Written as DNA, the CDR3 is TGTGCCAGCTCACCAGCTAGCGGGGGGCCCCCAGATACGCAGTATTTT. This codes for CASSPASGGPPDTQYF.

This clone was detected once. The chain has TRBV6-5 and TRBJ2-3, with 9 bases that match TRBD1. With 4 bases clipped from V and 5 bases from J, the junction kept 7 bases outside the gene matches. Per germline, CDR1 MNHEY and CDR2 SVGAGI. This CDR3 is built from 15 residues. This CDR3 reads CASSWGQGARDTQYF. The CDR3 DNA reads TGTGCCAGCAGTTGGGGACAGGGAGCGAGAGATACGCAGTATTTT.